This T cell receptor beta chain was sequenced in a study of blood T cell repertoires in COVID-19 (TCRdb year 2020). About the full investigation: Samples covering the acute and convalescent phases of COVID-19 were provided by collaborators in the United States, Italy and Spain. Samples were obtained from the ongoing ImmuneRACE study (first 160 participants) and from about 1,300 subjects provided by 6 global collaborators. Deeply sampled blood TCRbeta repertoires from subjects exposed to, actively infected with, or recovered from COVID-19 were included in the dataset. Where available, HLA class I and class II types were taken from metadata supplied by the sample provider and were not determined by assay-based typing. The repertoires were released in a freely available public database intended as a resource for research on the immune response to SARS-CoV-2. The sample metadata nearly always contained a de-identified subject ID, COVID-19 status, age in years and sex. The prospective study material was composed of cDNA or gDNA derived from T cells, B-cell-depleted T cells, or PBMCs.

Broad study findings and their caveats: Clinical and demographic metadata were provided uncurated, with the amount varying by source and participant.

V loses 3 bases at its end and J loses 4 bases; junction bases beyond the gene matches: 7. The CDR3 runs 17 residues from the cysteine to the phenylalanine. CDR3 DNA only is kept here, 51 bases in frame from base 1. The germline V gene sets CDR1 to KGHSH and CDR2 to LQKENI. Each collaborating institution followed its own protocols to collect whole blood in K2EDTA tubes. Collaborator samples were shipped for TCRbeta analysis as frozen whole blood, isolated PBMCs, or DNA extracted from either sample type. A note on this clone: The clone's antigen remains unknown. Within one base of it there is no much larger clone, and no base qualities were kept.

TCRbeta CDR3 regions were amplified from genomic DNA by means of the immunoSEQ Assay, a bias-controlled multiplex PCR. The paper's processing steps were these. Within the assay, amplification of reference gene primers was used to estimate how many nucleated cells each sample contained. To quantify the absolute abundance of each unique TCRbeta CDR3 rearrangement, sequence reads were collapsed and filtered. Productive Simpson clonality was computed per sample as the square root of Simpson's diversity index over productive rearrangements. In its TCRdb copy, this immuneACCESS table keeps in-frame sequences only and misses some clones. Where compared with another copy, unresolved V genes explain less than half of these, and the others have no known cause. For V, J and clone size, that table is used; D and trimming come from the DNA. The sample table lists about 23,000 clones, 75% to 95% of them with a count of one. The ten largest clonotypes hold roughly 18% of the sample.

The sequence was obtained from a human donor in a cohort sampled during active COVID-19. Sample: peripheral blood. This chain is built from TRBV18 and TRBJ2-2, and TRBD1 aligns with 11 junction nucleotides. For the CDR3, the sequence is CASSPFRTGGSTGELFF. The DNA sequence is as follows: TGTGCCAGCTCACCTTTCCGGACAGGGGGCTCCACCGGGGAGCTGTTTTTT.